The clone carrying this T cell receptor beta chain was counted ten times or more. Antigen: not known. TCRdb re-called the multiplex PCR reads through MiXCR, storing one row per CDR3 protein. The sample yields some 230,000 distinct CDR3 sequences, under 35% seen once. Breast cancer patients provided tissue from their axillary draining lymph nodes. The CDR3 consists of 14 residues. Germline assignment: CDR1 SGHDT and CDR2 YYEEEE. V gave up 4 bases and J gave up 3 bases, with 14 bases separating them. The data were obtained in a study of breast tumors, draining lymph nodes, adjacent tissues. The study, taken as a whole, reports: Most tumor T cells seemingly derive from lymph node, then expand in tumor.

Input material: axillary lymph node tissue. The chain joins TRBV5-6 to TRBJ2-7; D unresolved. The receptor's source is a female donor with breast cancer. Some clones in this sample may be carry-over from other donors' samples. CDR3 loop: CASSRGVLNYEQYF. The CDR3 DNA reads TGTGCCAGCAGCCGTGGGGTCCTCAACTACGAGCAGTACTTC.